This T cell receptor beta chain came from a study of T cell responses to AZD1222 COVID-19 vaccine. This clone was observed a few times. The CDR3 spans 11 residues. CDR1 is DFQATT, CDR2 SNEGSKA, per germline (reference sequence). V lost 7 bases, J lost 2 bases, and 8 bases lay in between. Produced via immunoSEQ multiplex PCR; TCRdb's table is partial and in-frame only. The repertoire includes about 110,000 clones, around nine tenths of them detected once, and approximately 22% sits in the top ten. This TCR derives from an adult in good health. The sequencing here drew on peripheral blood, taken on day 0 of AZD1222 vaccination. The chain joins TRBV20-1 to TRBJ2-5; D not certain. As DNA, the CDR3 is TGCAGTGGGGAAGATCAAGAGACCCAGTACTTC. Translation: CSGEDQETQYF.